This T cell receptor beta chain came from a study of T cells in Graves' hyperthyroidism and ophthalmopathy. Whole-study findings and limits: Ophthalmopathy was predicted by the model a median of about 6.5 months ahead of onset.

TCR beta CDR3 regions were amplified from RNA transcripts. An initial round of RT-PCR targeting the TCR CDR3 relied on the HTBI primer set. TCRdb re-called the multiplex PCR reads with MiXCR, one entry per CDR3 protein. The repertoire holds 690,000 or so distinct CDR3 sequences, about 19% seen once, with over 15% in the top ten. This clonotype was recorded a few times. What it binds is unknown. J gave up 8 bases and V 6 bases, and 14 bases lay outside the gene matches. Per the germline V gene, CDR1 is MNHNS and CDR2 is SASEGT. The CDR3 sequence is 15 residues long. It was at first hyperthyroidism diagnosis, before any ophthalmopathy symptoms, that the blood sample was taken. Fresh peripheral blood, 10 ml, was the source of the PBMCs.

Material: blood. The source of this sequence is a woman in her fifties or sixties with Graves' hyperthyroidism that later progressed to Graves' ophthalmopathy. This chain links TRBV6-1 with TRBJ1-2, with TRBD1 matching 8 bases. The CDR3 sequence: CASRNRDRLPRGYTF. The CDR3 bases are TGTGCCAGCAGAAACCGGGACAGGCTGCCCCGGGGCTACACCTTC.